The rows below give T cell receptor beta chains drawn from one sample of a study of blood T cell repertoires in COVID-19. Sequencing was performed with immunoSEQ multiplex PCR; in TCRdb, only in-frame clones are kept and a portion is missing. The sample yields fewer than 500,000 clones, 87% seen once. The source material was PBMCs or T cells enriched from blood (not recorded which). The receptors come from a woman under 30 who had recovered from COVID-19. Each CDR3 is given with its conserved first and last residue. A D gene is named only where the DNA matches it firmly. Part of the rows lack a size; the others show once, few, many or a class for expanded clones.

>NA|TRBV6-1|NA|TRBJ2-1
TGTGCCAGCAGTGAAGAAAGGTCTAGCTGGAACGAGTTCTTC
CASSEERSSWNEFF
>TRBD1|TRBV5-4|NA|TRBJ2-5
TGTGCCAGCAGCGGGGACAGGGCGCGAGAGACCCAGTACTTC
CASSGDRARETQYF
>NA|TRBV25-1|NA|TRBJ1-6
TGTGCCAGCAGTGTCCAGGGTTCTCTCGGTTCACCCCTCCACTTT
CASSVQGSLGSPLHF
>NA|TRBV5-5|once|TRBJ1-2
TGTGCCAGCAGCTTACGCAGGGATGGCTACACCTTC
CASSLRRDGYTF
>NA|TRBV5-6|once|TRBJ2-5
TGTGCCAGCAGCTCCTTACTGAGCTCGGGAGAGACCCAGTACTTC
CASSSLLSSGETQYF
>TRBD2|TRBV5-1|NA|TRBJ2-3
TGCGCCAGCAGCTGGCCCATAGCGGGGGGGCCCCCAGATACGCAGTATTTT
CASSWPIAGGPPDTQYF
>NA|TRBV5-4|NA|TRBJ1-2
TGTGCCAGCGAAGATGTGGAGGGCTACACCTTC
CASEDVEGYTF
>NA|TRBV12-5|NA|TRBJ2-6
TGTGCTAGTGGTTTGGTACTGTACGGTGTAGTCTCTGGGGCCAACGTCCTGACTTTC
CASGLVLYGVVSGANVLTF
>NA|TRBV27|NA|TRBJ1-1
TGTGCCAGCAGCCAGGGGCGAGGGGGCACTGAAGCTTTCTTT
CASSQGRGGTEAFF
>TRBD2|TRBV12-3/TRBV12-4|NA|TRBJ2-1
TGTGCCAGCAGTGACGGGAGGGATGAGCAGTTCTTC
CASSDGRDEQFF
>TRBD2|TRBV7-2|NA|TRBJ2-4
TGTGCCAGCAGCGACGGACTAGCGGGAGCCAAAAACATTCAGTACTTC
CASSDGLAGAKNIQYF
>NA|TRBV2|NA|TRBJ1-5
TGTGCCAGCAGTGAAGGGCAGGGAGGTCAGCCCCAGCATTTT
CASSEGQGGQPQHF
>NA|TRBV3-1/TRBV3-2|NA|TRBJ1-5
TGTGCCAGCAGCCAGACAGCTTTTAGCAATCAGCCCCAGCATTTT
CASSQTAFSNQPQHF
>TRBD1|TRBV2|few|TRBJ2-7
TGTGCCAGCGAGGACAGGACCTACGAGCAGTACTTC
CASEDRTYEQYF
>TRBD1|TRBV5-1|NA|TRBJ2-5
TGCGCCAGCAGCTTGGGGCCGGGGACAGAGGAGACCCAGTACTTC
CASSLGPGTEETQYF
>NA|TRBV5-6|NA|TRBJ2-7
TGTGCCAGCAGCTTGCGGGGATTCGACTACGAGCAGTACTTC
CASSLRGFDYEQYF
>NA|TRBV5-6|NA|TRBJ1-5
TGTGCCAGCAGCTTAAGTCCCGGGAGCAATCAGCCCCAGCATTTT
CASSLSPGSNQPQHF
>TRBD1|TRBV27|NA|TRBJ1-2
TGTGCCAGCAGTTCGGCGGGGGACAGGCGGTTGAAGGGCTACACCTTC
CASSSAGDRRLKGYTF
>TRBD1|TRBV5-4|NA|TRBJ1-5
TGTGCCAGCAGCGACAGGGATAAGGGTCAGCCCCAGCATTTT
CASSDRDKGQPQHF
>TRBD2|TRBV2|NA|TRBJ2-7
TGTGCCAGCAGTGGCGGGGGAATTTCCGAGCAGTACTTC
CASSGGGISEQYF
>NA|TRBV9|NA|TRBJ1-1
TGTGCCAGCAGCGTAGACGCCCGGGGAACTGAAGCTTTCTTT
CASSVDARGTEAFF
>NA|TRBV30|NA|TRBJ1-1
TGTGCCTGGAGTCGTAACAGGGAATCTGAAGCTTTCTTT
CAWSRNRESEAFF
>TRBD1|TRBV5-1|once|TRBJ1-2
TGCGCCAGCAGCTTGGAGGACAGGGGGAATCGGGGCTACACCTTC
CASSLEDRGNRGYTF
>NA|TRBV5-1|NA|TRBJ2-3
TGCGCCAGCAGCTTGTATCCCGCGACAATTAGCACAGATACGCAGTATTTT
CASSLYPATISTDTQYF
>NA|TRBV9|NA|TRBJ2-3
TGTGCCAGCAGCGTAGAGGCAGGGGTGAAGACAGATACGCAGTATTTT
CASSVEAGVKTDTQYF
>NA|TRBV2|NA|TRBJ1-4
TGTGCCAGCAGTGGAGTCTGGGGGGATGAAAAACTGTTTTTT
CASSGVWGDEKLFF
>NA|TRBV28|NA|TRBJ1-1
TGTGCCAGCAGGGAGGGGACCATGAACACTGAAGCTTTCTTT
CASREGTMNTEAFF
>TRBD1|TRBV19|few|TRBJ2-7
TGTGCCAGTAGTATTTCCGGACAGGGGATCCACGAGCAGTACTTC
CASSISGQGIHEQYF
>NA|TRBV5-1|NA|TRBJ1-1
TGCGCCAGCAGCATTGACTGGGTCACTGAAGCTTTCTTT
CASSIDWVTEAFF
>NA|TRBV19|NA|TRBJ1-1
TGTGCCAGCCAACAAACGGACTCCACTGAAGCTTTCTTT
CASQQTDSTEAFF